These T cell receptor beta chains were read from a single sample in a study of T cells in Graves' hyperthyroidism and ophthalmopathy. TCRdb passed the multiplex PCR reads through MiXCR, listing each CDR3 protein once. This table has a few hundred thousand distinct CDR3 sequences, more than 15% appearing once. Sequencing was carried out using blood. The source of these receptors is a woman younger than 30 with Graves' hyperthyroidism. The CDR3 runs from the conserved cysteine through the conserved F or W. The D gene is left open where the match is weak. Only part of the rows carry a size: once, few, many, or a class if the clone is expanded.

CDR3 DNA,CDR3 protein,V gene,D gene,J gene,clone size
TGCGCCAGCAGCCAGCGGGCTACTAGCGGCAATGAGCAGTTCTTC,CASSQRATSGNEQFF,TRBV4-1,TRBD2,TRBJ2-1,NA
TGTGCCAGCAGCGCCAGCGGGACTAGCGGGAGGGCCGCGGGAAATGAGCAGTTCTTC,CASSASGTSGRAAGNEQFF,TRBV9,TRBD2,TRBJ2-1,NA
TGCAGTGCTAGAGATCTCATACTTCCTAGCGGGAGCACTCTCGTGGCAGATACGCAGTATTTT,CSARDLILPSGSTLVADTQYF,TRBV20-1,TRBD2,TRBJ2-3,NA
TGTGCCAGCAGCTTTAAAAACCGGGGCGCGGAGAGAAACAATGAGCAGTTCTTC,CASSFKNRGAERNNEQFF,TRBV7-9,NA,TRBJ2-1,many
TGTGCCAGCACCCCCCGGGCAGGCCCAGCGCGAGAGACCCAGTACTTC,CASTPRAGPARETQYF,TRBV28,NA,TRBJ2-5,many
TGTGCCAGCACTGGCGCGAGGGATGACTCCTACGAGCAGTACTTC,CASTGARDDSYEQYF,TRBV11-2,NA,TRBJ2-7,many
TGTGCCAGCAGTACAGGGGGCTCCGGGTTCTTC,CASSTGGSGFF,TRBV6-2/TRBV6-3,TRBD1,TRBJ2-1,NA
TGTGCCAGCAGTCCGCGGGGGGCTAGCCTGGCCTACGAGCAGTACTTC,CASSPRGASLAYEQYF,TRBV28,TRBD2,TRBJ2-7,many
TGTGCCAGCAGCTTAGATCAGGGGGGGGGCATTGAAGTTTTCTTT,CASSLDQGGGIEVFF,TRBV7-9,TRBD1,TRBJ1-1,NA
TGCAGTGCTACTAAAAGGACCGAGGGGTACGAGCAGTACTTC,CSATKRTEGYEQYF,TRBV20-1,NA,TRBJ2-7,few
TGCGCCAGCAGCCAACCCCGGGACGGAGGAATGAACACTGAAGCTTTCTTT,CASSQPRDGGMNTEAFF,TRBV4-1,NA,TRBJ1-1,many
TGTGCCAGTAGCTCGGGACTAGAAGGAGGCTACGAGCAGTACTTC,CASSSGLEGGYEQYF,TRBV19,TRBD2,TRBJ2-7,NA
TGTGCCAGCAGTTACCCGTCAGGGGGCGAACCCTACAATGAGCAGTTCTTC,CASSYPSGGEPYNEQFF,TRBV6-2/TRBV6-3,TRBD1,TRBJ2-1,NA
TGTGCCAGCAGCCCTACAGGGGGAAGAAACACTGAAGCTTTCTTT,CASSPTGGRNTEAFF,TRBV12-3/TRBV12-4,TRBD1,TRBJ1-1,many
TGTGCCAGCAGCATCGCAGGAATCAGCTCTGGAAACACCATATATTTT,CASSIAGISSGNTIYF,TRBV5-4,NA,TRBJ1-3,NA
TGCAGCGTTGAGTTTGCGGGAGGCGTAGATACGCAGTATTTT,CSVEFAGGVDTQYF,TRBV29-1,TRBD2,TRBJ2-3,few
TGTGCCAGCAGTGGTACAGAAGACACTGAAGCTTTCTTT,CASSGTEDTEAFF,TRBV2,NA,TRBJ1-1,many